A selection of T cell receptor beta chains follows, all from one sample in a study of shared clonotypes between healthy human individuals. Sequencing was performed with immunoSEQ multiplex PCR; in TCRdb, only in-frame clones are kept and a portion is missing. The sample contains over a million clones, roughly 98% of which appear only once. The sample comprised naive CD4+ T cells sorted from blood. All receptors derive from a young man in good health. The CDR3 runs from the conserved cysteine through the conserved F or W. A D gene is named only where the DNA matches it firmly. Only part of the rows carry a size: once, few, many, or a class if the clone is expanded.

CDR3 length,V gene,J gene,D gene,clone size,CDR3 DNA,CDR3 protein
16,TRBV7-7,TRBJ2-3,.,.,TGTGCCAGCAGCTTACGTCCTGCAGGGAGCACAGATACGCAGTATTTT,CASSLRPAGSTDTQYF
16,TRBV9,TRBJ2-7,.,.,TGTGCCAGCAGCGTAGGGGGGACCCGAGGCTCCTACGAGCAGTACTTC,CASSVGGTRGSYEQYF
17,TRBV18,TRBJ1-2,TRBD1,.,TGTGCCAGCTCACCACCTGGGACAGGGGTTCAAGCGCATGGCTACACCTTC,CASSPPGTGVQAHGYTF
18,TRBV28,TRBJ2-3,.,.,TGTGCCAGCAGCCCCCCCCAATGGCTTGCGGGTAGCACAGATACGCAGTATTTT,CASSPPQWLAGSTDTQYF
14,TRBV21-1,TRBJ2-5,.,.,TGTGCCAGGGGTACGCGGGAGGGCCCAGAGACCCAGTACTTC,CARGTREGPETQYF
20,TRBV9,TRBJ2-5,.,.,TGTGCCAGCAGCGTCCCTTCCGAAATAAGCCGTGGGGATTTCCAAGAGACCCAGTACTTC,CASSVPSEISRGDFQETQYF
13,TRBV6-4,TRBJ1-1,TRBD1,once,TGTGCCAGCAGGACAGGGCCCGGCACTGAAGCTTTCTTT,CASRTGPGTEAFF
15,TRBV7-3,TRBJ2-3,TRBD2,.,TGTGCCAGCAGCGAGACTAGCGGGAGAGCGGATACGCAGTATTTT,CASSETSGRADTQYF
14,TRBV5-5,TRBJ2-7,.,.,TGTGCCAGCAGCTTGGTGGGGGTGAGCAGCGAGCAGTACTTC,CASSLVGVSSEQYF
16,TRBV18,TRBJ2-1,TRBD2,.,TGTGCCAGCTCACGACCTATACTAGCGGGAGGCGATGAGCAGTTCTTC,CASSRPILAGGDEQFF
13,TRBV10-1,TRBJ2-7,.,.,TGCGCCAGCAGTGAGGGACAGTCCTACGAGCAGTACTTC,CASSEGQSYEQYF
14,TRBV11-2,TRBJ1-3,.,.,TGTGCCAGCAGCTTTTGGGGTGACGGAAACACCATATATTTT,CASSFWGDGNTIYF
12,TRBV29-1,TRBJ2-5,.,.,TGCAGCGGCAAGCGGGACCAAGAGACCCAGTACTTC,CSGKRDQETQYF
13,TRBV5-1,TRBJ2-6,.,.,TGCGCCAGCAGCGCATCTGGGGCCAACGTCCTGACTTTC,CASSASGANVLTF
15,TRBV14,TRBJ2-1,TRBD1,.,TGTGCCAGCAGTCCAGGGGGCGGCCGGAACAATGAGCAGTTCTTC,CASSPGGGRNNEQFF
13,TRBV10-3,TRBJ1-1,.,.,TGTGCCAGGTCCAGGGAAGGGAACACTGAAGCTTTCTTT,CARSREGNTEAFF
15,TRBV5-5,TRBJ2-5,.,.,TGTGCCAGCAGCCAAGGACTGCTGCTACAAGAGACCCAGTACTTC,CASSQGLLLQETQYF
13,TRBV7-2,TRBJ1-5,.,.,TGTGCCAGCAGCTTAGAGGGAGGTCAGCCCCAGCATTTT,CASSLEGGQPQHF
18,TRBV7-9,TRBJ2-7,TRBD2,.,TGTGCCAGCAGCTTAAGGGTTCTAGCGGGAGGATTCTCCGGCGAGCAGTACTTC,CASSLRVLAGGFSGEQYF
12,TRBV7-9,TRBJ2-1,.,once,TGTGCCAGCAGCATTACTTTGAATAAGCAGTTCTTC,CASSITLNKQFF
14,TRBV7-2,TRBJ1-5,.,.,TGTGCCAGCAGCTTACAGACAGGCAATCAGCCCCAGCATTTT,CASSLQTGNQPQHF
15,TRBV5-1,TRBJ2-5,TRBD2,.,TGCGCCAGCAGCCGGGGAGGGTGGTTCCAAGAGACCCAGTACTTC,CASSRGGWFQETQYF
12,TRBV5-5,TRBJ1-1,TRBD1,.,TGTGCCAGCAGATTTCAGGGGGCAAGGGCTTTCTTT,CASRFQGARAFF
16,TRBV4-2,TRBJ1-2,.,.,TGTGCCAGCTGCGCAGCTAATCCACGAAAGACCTATGGCTACACCTTC,CASCAANPRKTYGYTF
15,TRBV27,TRBJ1-2,TRBD1,.,TGTGCCAGCAGTATGGGACAGCCTTCAATGTTTGGCTACACCTTC,CASSMGQPSMFGYTF
18,TRBV6-1,TRBJ2-3,TRBD2,.,TGTGCCAGCAGTGGCGGGACTAGCGGGAGCGTTTACACAGATACGCAGTATTTT,CASSGGTSGSVYTDTQYF